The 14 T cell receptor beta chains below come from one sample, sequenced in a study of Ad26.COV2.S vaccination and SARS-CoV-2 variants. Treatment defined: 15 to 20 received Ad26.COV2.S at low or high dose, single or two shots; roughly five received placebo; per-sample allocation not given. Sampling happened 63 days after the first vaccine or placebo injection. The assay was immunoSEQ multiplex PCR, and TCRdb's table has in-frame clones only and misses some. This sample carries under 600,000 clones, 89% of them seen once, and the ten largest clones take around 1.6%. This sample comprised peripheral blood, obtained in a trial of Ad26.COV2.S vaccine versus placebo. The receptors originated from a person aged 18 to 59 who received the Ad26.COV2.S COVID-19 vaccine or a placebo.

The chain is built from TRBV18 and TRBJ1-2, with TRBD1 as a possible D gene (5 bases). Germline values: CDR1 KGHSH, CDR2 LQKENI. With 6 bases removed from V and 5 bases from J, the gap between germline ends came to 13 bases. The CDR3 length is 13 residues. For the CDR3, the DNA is TGTGCCAGCTCGCACGGGACGAAGTATGGCTACACCTTC. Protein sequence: CASSHGTKYGYTF. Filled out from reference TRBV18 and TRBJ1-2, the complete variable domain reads NAGVMQNPRHLVRRRGQEARLRCSPMKGHSHVYWYRQLPEEGLKFMVYLQKENIIDESGMPKERFSAEFPKEGPSILRIQQVVRGDSAAYFCASSHGTKYGYTFGSGTRLTVV.

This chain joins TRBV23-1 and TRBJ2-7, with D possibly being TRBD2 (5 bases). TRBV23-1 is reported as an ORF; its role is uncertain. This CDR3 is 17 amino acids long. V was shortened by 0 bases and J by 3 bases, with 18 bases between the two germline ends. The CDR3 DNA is TGCGCCAGCAGTCAATCTGATTCGAGGACGAGGGTCTACGAGCAGTACTTC. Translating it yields CASSQSDSRTRVYEQYF.

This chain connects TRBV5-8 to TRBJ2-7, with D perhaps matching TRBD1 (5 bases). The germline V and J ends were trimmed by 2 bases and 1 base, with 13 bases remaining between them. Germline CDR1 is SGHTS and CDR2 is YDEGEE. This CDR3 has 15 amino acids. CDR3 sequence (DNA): TGTGCCAGCAGCTTAAGGGGAATAAGGTCCTACGAGCAGTACTTC. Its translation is CASSLRGIRSYEQYF. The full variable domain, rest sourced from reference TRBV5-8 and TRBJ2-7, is EAGVTQSPTHLIKTRGQQATLRCSPISGHTSVYWYQQALGLGLQFLLWYDEGEERNRGNFPPRFSGRQFPNYSSELNVNALELEDSALYLCASSLRGIRSYEQYFGPGTRLTVT.

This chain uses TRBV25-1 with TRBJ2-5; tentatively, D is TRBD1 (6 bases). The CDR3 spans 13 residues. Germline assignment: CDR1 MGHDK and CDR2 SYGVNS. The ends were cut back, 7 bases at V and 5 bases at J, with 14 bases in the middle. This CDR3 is CASTLQGLETQYF. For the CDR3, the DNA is TGTGCCAGCACTCTACAGGGCCTCGAGACCCAGTACTTC. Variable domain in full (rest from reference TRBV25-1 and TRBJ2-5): EADIYQTPRYLVIGTGKKITLECSQTMGHDKMYWYQQDPGMELHLIHYSYGVNSTEKGDLSSESTVSRIRTEHFPLTLESARPSHTSQYLCASTLQGLETQYFGPGTRLLVL.

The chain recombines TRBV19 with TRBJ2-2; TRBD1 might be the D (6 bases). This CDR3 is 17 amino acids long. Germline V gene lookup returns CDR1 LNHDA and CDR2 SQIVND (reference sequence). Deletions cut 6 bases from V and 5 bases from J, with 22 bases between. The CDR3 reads CASRLTGPGDGTGELFF. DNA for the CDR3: TGTGCCAGTAGGCTCACGGGACCAGGGGATGGTACCGGGGAGCTGTTTTTT.

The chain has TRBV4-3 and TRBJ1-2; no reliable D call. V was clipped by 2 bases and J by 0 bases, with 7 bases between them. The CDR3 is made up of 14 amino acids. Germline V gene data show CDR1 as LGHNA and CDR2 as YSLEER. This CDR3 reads CASSQTRTNYGYTF. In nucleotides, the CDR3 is TGCGCCAGCAGCCAAACCCGGACTAACTATGGCTACACCTTC.

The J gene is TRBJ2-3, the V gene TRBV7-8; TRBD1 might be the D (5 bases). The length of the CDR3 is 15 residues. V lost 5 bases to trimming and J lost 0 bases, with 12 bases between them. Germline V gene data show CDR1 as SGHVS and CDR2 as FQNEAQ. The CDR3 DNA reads TGTGCCAGCAGCCCTGGACAACCCAGCACAGATACGCAGTATTTT. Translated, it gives CASSPGQPSTDTQYF.

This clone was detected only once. The CDR3 region has the DNA TGCGCCAGCAGAGGGGGAGGGGCAATGAACACTGAAGCTTTCTTT. Residues: CASRGGGAMNTEAFF. This chain uses TRBV5-1 with TRBJ1-1; D is perhaps TRBD1 (6 bases). Trimming cost V 5 bases and J 0 bases, with 14 bases left between them. Germline values: CDR1 SGHRS, CDR2 YFSETQ. The CDR3 has 15 residues.

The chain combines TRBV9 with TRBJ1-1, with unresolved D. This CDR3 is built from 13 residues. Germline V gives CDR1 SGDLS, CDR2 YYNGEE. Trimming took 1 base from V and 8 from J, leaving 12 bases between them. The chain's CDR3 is CASSVFGVGEAFF. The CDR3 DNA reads TGTGCCAGCAGCGTATTCGGGGTCGGCGAAGCTTTCTTT.

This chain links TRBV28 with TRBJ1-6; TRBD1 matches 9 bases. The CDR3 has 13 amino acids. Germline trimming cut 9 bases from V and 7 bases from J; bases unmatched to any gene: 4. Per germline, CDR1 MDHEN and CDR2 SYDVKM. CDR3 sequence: CASAGQGNSPLHF. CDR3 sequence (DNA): TGTGCCAGTGCGGGACAGGGAAATTCACCCCTCCACTTT.

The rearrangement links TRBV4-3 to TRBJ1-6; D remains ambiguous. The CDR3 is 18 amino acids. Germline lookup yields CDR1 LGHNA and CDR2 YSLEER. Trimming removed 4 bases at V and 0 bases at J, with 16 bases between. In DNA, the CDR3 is TGCGCCAGCAGCCCTCGGGGTTCGGGGAGCTCCTATAATTCACCCCTCCACTTT. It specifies CASSPRGSGSSYNSPLHF.

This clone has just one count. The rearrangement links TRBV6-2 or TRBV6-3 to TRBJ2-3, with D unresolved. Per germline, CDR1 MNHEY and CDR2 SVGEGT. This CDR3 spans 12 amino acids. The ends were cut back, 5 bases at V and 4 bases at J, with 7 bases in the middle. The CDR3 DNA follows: TGTGCCAGCAGTGGCCCTCCAGATACGCAGTATTTT. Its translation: CASSGPPDTQYF.

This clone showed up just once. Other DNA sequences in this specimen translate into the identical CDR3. As DNA, the CDR3 is TGTGCCAGCAGTCCGAGGGTTTCCTACGAGCAGTACTTC. Protein product: CASSPRVSYEQYF. The chain joins TRBV28 to TRBJ2-7; D is possibly TRBD2 (5 bases). V was clipped by 5 bases and J by 1 base, with 9 bases between them. The CDR3 covers 13 residues. CDR1 and CDR2 from the germline V gene are MDHEN and SYDVKM.

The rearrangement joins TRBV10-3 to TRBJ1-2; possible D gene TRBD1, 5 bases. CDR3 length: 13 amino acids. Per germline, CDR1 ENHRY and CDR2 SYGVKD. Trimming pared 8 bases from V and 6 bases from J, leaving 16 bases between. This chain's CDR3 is CAIGTEKIDGYTF. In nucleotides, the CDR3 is TGTGCCATCGGGACGGAGAAAATCGATGGCTACACCTTC.